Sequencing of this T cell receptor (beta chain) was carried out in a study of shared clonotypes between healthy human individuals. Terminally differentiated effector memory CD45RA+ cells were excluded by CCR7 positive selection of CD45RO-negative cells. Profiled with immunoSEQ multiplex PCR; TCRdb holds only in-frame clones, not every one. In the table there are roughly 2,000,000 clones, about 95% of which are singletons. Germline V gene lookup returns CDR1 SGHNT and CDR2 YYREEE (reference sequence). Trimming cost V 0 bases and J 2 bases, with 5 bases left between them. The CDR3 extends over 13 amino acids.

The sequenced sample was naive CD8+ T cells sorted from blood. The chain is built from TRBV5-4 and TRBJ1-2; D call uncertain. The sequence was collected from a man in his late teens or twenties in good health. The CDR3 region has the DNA TGTGCCAGCAGCTTGGTAGAGAACTATGGCTACACCTTC. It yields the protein CASSLVENYGYTF.